These T cell receptor beta chains were read from a single sample in a study of T cell responses to AZD1222 COVID-19 vaccine. Profiling relied on immunoSEQ multiplex PCR, and the TCRdb table lists in-frame clones only, not all of them. Among 150,000 to 160,000 clones listed, about 86% were seen once. The specimen comprised peripheral blood, sampled on day 0 of MenACWY control vaccination. These receptors all stem from an adult in good health. The CDR3 runs from the conserved cysteine through the conserved F or W. Fields, in order: V gene, J gene, CDR3 protein.

v_call: TRBV15; j_call: TRBJ2-2; cdr3_aa: CATSRDVRTGELFF
v_call: TRBV5-4; j_call: TRBJ2-1; cdr3_aa: CASSRPEPSYNEQFF
v_call: TRBV27; j_call: TRBJ1-6; cdr3_aa: CASSSAAPYNSPLHF
v_call: TRBV12-5; j_call: TRBJ2-3; cdr3_aa: CASGVGQPTDTQYF
v_call: TRBV7-9; j_call: TRBJ2-3; cdr3_aa: CASSALAGGLTNTQYF
v_call: TRBV6-1; j_call: TRBJ2-1; cdr3_aa: CASSEAGTLQFF
v_call: TRBV6-5; j_call: TRBJ2-2; cdr3_aa: CASRDPPNTGELFF
v_call: TRBV9; j_call: TRBJ1-3; cdr3_aa: CASSPRTDSGNTIYF
v_call: TRBV4-3; j_call: TRBJ2-3; cdr3_aa: CASSSGGSVYSMQYF
v_call: TRBV30; j_call: TRBJ1-1; cdr3_aa: CAWSSLPMNTEAFF
v_call: TRBV9; j_call: TRBJ2-3; cdr3_aa: CASRVGDTQYF
v_call: TRBV3-1/TRBV3-2; j_call: TRBJ2-1; cdr3_aa: CASSLSGGAYEQFF
v_call: TRBV11-2; j_call: TRBJ1-2; cdr3_aa: CATNAVTQLAYGYTF
v_call: TRBV24-1; j_call: TRBJ2-5; cdr3_aa: CATSDSRAGAETQYF
v_call: TRBV6-1; j_call: TRBJ1-2; cdr3_aa: CASSERTGTVGYTF
v_call: TRBV15; j_call: TRBJ1-2; cdr3_aa: CATSRGTQLNYGYTF
v_call: TRBV1; j_call: TRBJ1-1; cdr3_aa: CTSSQMDTEAFF
v_call: TRBV13; j_call: TRBJ1-2; cdr3_aa: CASSLVVGGLTNYGYTF
v_call: TRBV6-1; j_call: TRBJ1-6; cdr3_aa: CASSEAPRDSPLHF
v_call: TRBV6-5; j_call: TRBJ2-7; cdr3_aa: CASSPSTGAYEQYF
v_call: TRBV3-1/TRBV3-2; j_call: TRBJ1-5; cdr3_aa: CASSQTNTGQPQHF
v_call: TRBV7-9; j_call: TRBJ1-2; cdr3_aa: CASSSIGGAYGYTF